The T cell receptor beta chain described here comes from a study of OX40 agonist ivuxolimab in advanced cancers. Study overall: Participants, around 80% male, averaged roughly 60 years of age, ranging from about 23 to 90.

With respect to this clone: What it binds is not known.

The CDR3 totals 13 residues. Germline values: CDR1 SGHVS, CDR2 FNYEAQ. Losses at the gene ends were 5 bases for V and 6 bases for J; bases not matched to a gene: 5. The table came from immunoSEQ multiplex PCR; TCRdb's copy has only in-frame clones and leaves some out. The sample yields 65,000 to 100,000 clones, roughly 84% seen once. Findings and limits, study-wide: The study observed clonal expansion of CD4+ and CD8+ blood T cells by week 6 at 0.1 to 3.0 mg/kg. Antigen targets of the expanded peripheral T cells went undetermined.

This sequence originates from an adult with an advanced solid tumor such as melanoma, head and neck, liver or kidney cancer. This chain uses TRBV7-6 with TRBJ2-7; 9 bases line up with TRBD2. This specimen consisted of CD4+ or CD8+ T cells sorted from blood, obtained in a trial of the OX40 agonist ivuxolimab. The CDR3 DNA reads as TGTGCCAGCAGCCCGGGACTAGCTGGCGAGCAGTACTTC. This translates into CASSPGLAGEQYF.